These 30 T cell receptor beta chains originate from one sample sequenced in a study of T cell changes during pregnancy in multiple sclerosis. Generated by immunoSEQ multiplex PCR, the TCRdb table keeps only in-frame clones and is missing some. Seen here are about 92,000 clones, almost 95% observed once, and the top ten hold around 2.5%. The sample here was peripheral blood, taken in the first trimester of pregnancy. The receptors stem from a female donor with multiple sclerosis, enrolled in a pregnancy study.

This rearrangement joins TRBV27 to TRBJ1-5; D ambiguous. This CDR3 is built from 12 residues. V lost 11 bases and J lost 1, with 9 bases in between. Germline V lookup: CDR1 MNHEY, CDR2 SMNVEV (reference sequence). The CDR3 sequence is CASRQSNQPQHF. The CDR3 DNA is TGTGCCTCCAGGCAGAGCAATCAGCCCCAGCATTTT.

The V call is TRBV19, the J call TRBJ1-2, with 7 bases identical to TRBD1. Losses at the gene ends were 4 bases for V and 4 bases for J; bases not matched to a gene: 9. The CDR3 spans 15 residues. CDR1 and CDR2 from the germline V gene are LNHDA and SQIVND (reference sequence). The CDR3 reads CASSTWGQTSYGYTF. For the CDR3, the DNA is TGTGCCAGTAGTACCTGGGGACAGACAAGCTATGGCTACACCTTC.

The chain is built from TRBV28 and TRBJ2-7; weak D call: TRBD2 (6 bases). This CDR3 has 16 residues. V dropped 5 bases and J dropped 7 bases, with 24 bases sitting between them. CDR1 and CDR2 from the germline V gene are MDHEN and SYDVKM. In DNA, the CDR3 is TGTGCCAGCAGTACGGCCGGGACTCTCCGAGGGCGTGAGCAGTACTTC. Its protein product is CASSTAGTLRGREQYF.

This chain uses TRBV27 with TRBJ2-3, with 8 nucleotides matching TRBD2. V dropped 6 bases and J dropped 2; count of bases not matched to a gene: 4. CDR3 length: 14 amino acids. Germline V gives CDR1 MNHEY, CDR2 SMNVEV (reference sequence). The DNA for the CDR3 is TGTGCCAGCAGGCCGGGACTAGACACAGATACGCAGTATTTT. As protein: CASRPGLDTDTQYF.

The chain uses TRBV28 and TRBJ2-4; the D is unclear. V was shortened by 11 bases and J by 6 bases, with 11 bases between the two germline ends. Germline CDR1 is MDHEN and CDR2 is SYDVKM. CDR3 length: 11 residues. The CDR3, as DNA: TGTGCCCTGCAGGATGGAAACATTCAGTACTTC. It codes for CALQDGNIQYF. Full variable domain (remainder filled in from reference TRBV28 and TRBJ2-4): DVKVTQSSRYLVKRTGEKVFLECVQDMDHENMFWYRQDPGLGLRLIYFSYDVKMKEKGDIPEGYSVSREKKERFSLILESASTNQTSMYLCALQDGNIQYFGAGTRLSVL.

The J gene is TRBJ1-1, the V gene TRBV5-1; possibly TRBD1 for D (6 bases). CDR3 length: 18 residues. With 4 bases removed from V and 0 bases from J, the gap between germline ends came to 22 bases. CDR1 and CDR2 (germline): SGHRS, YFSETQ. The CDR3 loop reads CASSTQSPRTALNTEAFF. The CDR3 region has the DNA TGCGCCAGCAGCACCCAATCGCCCAGGACAGCGCTGAACACTGAAGCTTTCTTT.

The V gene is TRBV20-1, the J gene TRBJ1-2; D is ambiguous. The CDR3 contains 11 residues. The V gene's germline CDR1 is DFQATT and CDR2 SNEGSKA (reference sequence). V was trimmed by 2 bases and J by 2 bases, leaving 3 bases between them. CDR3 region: CSARQNYGYTF. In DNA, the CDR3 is TGCAGTGCTAGACAGAACTATGGCTACACCTTC.

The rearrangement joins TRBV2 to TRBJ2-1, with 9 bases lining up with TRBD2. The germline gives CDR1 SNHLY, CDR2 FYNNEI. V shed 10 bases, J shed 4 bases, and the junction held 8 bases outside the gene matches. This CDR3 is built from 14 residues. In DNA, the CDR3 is TGTGCCACCGCGACTAGCGGTCCTTACAATGAGCAGTTCTTC. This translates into CATATSGPYNEQFF.

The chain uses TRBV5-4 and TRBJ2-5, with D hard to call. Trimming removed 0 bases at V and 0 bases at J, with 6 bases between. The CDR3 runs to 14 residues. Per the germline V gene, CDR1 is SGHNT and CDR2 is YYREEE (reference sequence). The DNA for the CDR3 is TGTGCCAGCAGCTTGGGTGGCAACCAAGAGACCCAGTACTTC. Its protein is CASSLGGNQETQYF.

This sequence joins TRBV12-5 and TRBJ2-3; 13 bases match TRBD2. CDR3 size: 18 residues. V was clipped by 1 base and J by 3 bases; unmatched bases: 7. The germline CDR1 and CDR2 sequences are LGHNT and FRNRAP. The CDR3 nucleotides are TGTGCTAGTGGTTTGGACGGCGGACTAGCGGGAGTTACAGATACGCAGTATTTT. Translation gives CASGLDGGLAGVTDTQYF.

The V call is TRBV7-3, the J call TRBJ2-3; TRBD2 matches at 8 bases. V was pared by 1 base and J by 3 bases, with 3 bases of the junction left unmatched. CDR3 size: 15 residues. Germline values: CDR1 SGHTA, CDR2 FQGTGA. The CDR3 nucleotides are TGTGCCAGCAGCTTAAGCGGGAGGACGACAGATACGCAGTATTTT. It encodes CASSLSGRTTDTQYF.

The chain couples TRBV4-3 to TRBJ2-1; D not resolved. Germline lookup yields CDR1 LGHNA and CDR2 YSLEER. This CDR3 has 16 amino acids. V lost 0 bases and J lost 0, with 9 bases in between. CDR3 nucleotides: TGCGCCAGCAGCCAAGATGCGGCGAGCTCCTACAATGAGCAGTTCTTC. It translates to CASSQDAASSYNEQFF.

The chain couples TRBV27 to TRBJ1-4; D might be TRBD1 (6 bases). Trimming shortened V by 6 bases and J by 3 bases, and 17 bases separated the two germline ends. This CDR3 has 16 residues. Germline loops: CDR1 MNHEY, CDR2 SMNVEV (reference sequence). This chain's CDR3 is CASSLRQAGSNEKLFF. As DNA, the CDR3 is TGTGCCAGCAGCCTTCGACAGGCCGGCTCTAATGAAAAACTGTTTTTT.

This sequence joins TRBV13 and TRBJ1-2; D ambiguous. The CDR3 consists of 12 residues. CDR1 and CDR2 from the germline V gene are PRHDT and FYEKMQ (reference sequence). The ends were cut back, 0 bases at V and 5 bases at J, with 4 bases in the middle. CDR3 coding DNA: TGTGCCAGCAGCTTAGGAGAGTATGGCTACACCTTC. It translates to CASSLGEYGYTF. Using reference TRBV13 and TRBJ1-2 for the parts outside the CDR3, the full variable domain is AAGVIQSPRHLIKEKRETATLKCYPIPRHDTVYWYQQGPGQDPQFLISFYEKMQSDKGSIPDRFSAQQFSDYHSELNMSSLELGDSALYFCASSLGEYGYTFGSGTRLTVV.

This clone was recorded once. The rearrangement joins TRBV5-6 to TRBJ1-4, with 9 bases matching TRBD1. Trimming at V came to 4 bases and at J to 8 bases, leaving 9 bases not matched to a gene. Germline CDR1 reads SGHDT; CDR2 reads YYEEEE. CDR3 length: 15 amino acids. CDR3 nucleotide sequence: TGTGCCAGCAGCGACCCGGGACAGGGCCGGGAAAAACTGTTTTTT. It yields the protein CASSDPGQGREKLFF. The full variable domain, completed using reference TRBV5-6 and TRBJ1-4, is DAGVTQSPTHLIKTRGQQVTLRCSPKSGHDTVSWYQQALGQGPQFIFQYYEEEERQRGNFPDRFSGHQFPNYSSELNVNALLLGDSALYLCASSDPGQGREKLFFGSGTQLSVL.

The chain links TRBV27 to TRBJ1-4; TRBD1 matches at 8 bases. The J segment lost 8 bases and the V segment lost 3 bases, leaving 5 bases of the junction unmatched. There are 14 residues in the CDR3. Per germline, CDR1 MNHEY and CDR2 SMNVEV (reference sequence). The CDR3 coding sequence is TGTGCCAGCAGTTTCAGGGGGCCTTGGGAAAAACTGTTTTTT. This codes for CASSFRGPWEKLFF.

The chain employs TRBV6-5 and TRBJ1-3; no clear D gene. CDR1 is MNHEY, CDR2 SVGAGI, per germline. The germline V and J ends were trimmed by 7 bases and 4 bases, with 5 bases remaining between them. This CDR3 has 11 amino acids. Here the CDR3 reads CASIRGNTIYF. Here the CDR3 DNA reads TGTGCCAGCATCCGGGGAAACACCATATATTTT.

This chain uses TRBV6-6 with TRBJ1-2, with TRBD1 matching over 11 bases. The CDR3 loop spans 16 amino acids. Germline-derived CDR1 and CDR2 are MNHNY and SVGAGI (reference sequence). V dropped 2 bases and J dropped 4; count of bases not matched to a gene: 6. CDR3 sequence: CASSYPGDRGSYGYTF. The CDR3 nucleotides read TGTGCCAGCAGTTACCCGGGGGACAGGGGGAGCTATGGCTACACCTTC.

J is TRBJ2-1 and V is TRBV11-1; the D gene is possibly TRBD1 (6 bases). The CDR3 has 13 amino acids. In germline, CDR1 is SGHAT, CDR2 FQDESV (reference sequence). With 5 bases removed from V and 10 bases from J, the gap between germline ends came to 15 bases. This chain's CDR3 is CASSRRDIGEQFF. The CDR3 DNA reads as TGTGCCAGCAGCCGCCGGGACATCGGGGAGCAGTTCTTC.

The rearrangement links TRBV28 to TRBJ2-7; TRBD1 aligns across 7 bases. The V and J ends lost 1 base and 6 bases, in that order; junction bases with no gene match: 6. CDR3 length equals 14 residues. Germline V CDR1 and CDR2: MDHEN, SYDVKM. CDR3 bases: TGTGCCAGCAGTTTATTGACAGGGAGCTCCGAGCAGTACTTC. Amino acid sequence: CASSLLTGSSEQYF.

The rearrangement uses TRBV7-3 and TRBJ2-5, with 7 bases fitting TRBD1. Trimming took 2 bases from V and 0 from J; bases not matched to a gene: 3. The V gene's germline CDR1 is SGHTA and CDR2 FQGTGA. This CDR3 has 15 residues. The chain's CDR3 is CASSLGDRDQETQYF. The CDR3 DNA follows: TGTGCCAGCAGCTTAGGCGACAGGGACCAAGAGACCCAGTACTTC. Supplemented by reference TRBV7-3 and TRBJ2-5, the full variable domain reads GAGVSQTPSNKVTEKGKYVELRCDPISGHTALYWYRQSLGQGPEFLIYFQGTGAADDSGLPNDRFFAVRPEGSVSTLKIQRTERGDSAVYLCASSLGDRDQETQYFGPGTRLLVL.

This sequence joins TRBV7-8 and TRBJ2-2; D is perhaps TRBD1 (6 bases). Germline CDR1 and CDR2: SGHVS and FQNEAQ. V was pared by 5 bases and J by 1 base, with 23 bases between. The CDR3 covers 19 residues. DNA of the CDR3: TGTGCCAGCAGCCCTCCCCAGGGGAGTGTTGTATGGAACACCGGGGAGCTGTTTTTT. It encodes CASSPPQGSVVWNTGELFF.

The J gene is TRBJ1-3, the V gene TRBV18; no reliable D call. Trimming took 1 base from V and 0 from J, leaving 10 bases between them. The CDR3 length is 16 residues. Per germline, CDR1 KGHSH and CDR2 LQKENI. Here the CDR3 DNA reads TGTGCCAGCTCACCACGGGTCTCGGGCTCTGGAAACACCATATATTTT. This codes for CASSPRVSGSGNTIYF. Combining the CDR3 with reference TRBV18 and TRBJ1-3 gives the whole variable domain NAGVMQNPRHLVRRRGQEARLRCSPMKGHSHVYWYRQLPEEGLKFMVYLQKENIIDESGMPKERFSAEFPKEGPSILRIQQVVRGDSAAYFCASSPRVSGSGNTIYFGEGSWLTVV.

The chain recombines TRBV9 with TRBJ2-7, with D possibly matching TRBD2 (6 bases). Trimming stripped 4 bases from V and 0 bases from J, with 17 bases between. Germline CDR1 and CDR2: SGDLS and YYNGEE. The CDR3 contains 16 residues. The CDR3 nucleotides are TGTGCCAGCAGCCCCTTGCCCGGGACTGACTCCTACGAGCAGTACTTC. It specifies CASSPLPGTDSYEQYF.

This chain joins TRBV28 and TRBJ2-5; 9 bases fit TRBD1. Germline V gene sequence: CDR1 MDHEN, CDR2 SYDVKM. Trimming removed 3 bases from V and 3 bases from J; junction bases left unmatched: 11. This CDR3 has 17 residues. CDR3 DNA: TGTGCCAGCAGTTTCCCGGGACAGGGAGTGGGAAAAGAGACCCAGTACTTC. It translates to CASSFPGQGVGKETQYF. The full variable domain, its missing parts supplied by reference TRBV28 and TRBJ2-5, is DVKVTQSSRYLVKRTGEKVFLECVQDMDHENMFWYRQDPGLGLRLIYFSYDVKMKEKGDIPEGYSVSREKKERFSLILESASTNQTSMYLCASSFPGQGVGKETQYFGPGTRLLVL.

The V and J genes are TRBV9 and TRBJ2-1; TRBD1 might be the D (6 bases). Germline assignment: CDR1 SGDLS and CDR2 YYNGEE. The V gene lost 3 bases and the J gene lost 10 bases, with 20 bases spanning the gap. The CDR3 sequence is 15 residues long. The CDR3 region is CASSELGTQQGEQFF. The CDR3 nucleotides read TGTGCCAGCAGCGAACTCGGGACACAACAGGGCGAGCAGTTCTTC.

The CDR3 DNA reads as TGTGCCAGCAGTGACTCGTTTAGCGGGATAAACACCGGGGAGCTGTTTTTT. Translated: CASSDSFSGINTGELFF. The V gene is TRBV6-4, the J gene TRBJ2-2, with 8 bases fitting TRBD2. The CDR3 totals 17 residues. CDR1 and CDR2 (germline): MRHNA, SNTAGT. V lost 0 bases, J lost 2 bases, and 5 bases stayed unmatched.

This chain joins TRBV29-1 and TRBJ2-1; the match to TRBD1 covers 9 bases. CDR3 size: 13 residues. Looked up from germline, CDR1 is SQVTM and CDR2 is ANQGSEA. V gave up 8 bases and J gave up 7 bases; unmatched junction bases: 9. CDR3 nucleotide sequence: TGCAGCTTGACAGGGGGGGAGTTAAATGAGCAGTTCTTC. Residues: CSLTGGELNEQFF.

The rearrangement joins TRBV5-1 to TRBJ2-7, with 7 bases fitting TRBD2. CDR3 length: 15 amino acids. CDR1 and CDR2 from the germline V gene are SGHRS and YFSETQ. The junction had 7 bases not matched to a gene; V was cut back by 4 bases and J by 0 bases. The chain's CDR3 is CASSVLGRFSYEQYF. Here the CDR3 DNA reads TGCGCCAGCAGCGTCCTCGGGAGGTTCTCCTACGAGCAGTACTTC.

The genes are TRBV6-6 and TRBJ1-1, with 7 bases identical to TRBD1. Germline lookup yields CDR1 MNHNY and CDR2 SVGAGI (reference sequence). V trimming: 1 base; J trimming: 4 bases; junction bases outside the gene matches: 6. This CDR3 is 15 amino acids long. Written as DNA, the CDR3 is TGTGCCAGCAGTTACTTTGGAGGGGGCGGCACTGAAGCTTTCTTT. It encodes CASSYFGGGGTEAFF.